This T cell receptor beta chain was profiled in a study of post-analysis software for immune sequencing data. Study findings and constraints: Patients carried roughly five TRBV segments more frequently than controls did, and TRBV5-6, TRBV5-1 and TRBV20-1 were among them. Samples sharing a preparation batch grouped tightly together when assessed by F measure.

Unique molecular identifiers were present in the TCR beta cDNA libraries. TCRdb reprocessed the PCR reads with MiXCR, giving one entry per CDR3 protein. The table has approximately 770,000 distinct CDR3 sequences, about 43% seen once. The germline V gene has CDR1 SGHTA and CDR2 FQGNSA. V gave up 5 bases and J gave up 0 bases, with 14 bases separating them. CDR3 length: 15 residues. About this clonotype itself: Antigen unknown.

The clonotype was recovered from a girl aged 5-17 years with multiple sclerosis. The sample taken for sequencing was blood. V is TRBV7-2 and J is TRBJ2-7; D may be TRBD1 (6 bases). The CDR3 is CASSRRTESSYEQYF. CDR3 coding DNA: TGTGCCAGCAGCCGTCGGACAGAAAGCTCCTACGAGCAGTACTTC.